The rows below give T cell receptor beta chains drawn from one sample of a study of control samples from healthy donors and cancer patients. Only in-frame clones appear in the TCRdb table, and some are missing; sequencing was by immunoSEQ multiplex PCR. The sample has over 60,000 clones; roughly 89% are singletons. Sequencing used PBMCs. The origin of the receptors is a woman aged 55-69 years with head and neck cancer. Both conserved end residues are part of each CDR3. D genes are given only for firm matches. Size tells how often a clone was seen (once, few, many) or the class of an expanded clone, and some rows leave it out.

j_call clone_size d_call v_call cdr3_length cdr3_aa cdr3_nt
TRBJ1-4 NA NA TRBV3-1/TRBV3-2 14 CASSQSWTGEKLFF TGTGCCAGCAGCCAATCCTGGACTGGTGAAAAACTGTTTTTT
TRBJ2-1 NA NA TRBV5-1 12 CASSLASNEQFF TGCGCCAGCAGCTTGGCCTCCAATGAGCAGTTCTTC
TRBJ2-1 NA NA TRBV5-6 13 CASSFLASDEQFF TGTGCCAGCAGCTTTCTAGCATCAGATGAGCAGTTCTTC
TRBJ2-5 NA TRBD1 TRBV19 17 CASSTRMRQGAGETQYF TGTGCCAGTAGTACCCGGATGAGACAGGGGGCTGGAGAGACCCAGTACTTC
TRBJ1-2 NA NA TRBV27 14 CASSLSFSSDGYTF TGTGCCAGCAGTTTATCGTTCAGTTCCGATGGCTACACCTTC
TRBJ1-6 few NA TRBV7-2 16 CASSLSGAGTYSPLHF TGTGCCAGCAGTTTGAGCGGGGCAGGTACTTATTCACCCCTCCACTTT
TRBJ1-2 NA NA TRBV30 13 CAWRPAGYGGYTF TGTGCCTGGAGACCGGCAGGGTACGGTGGCTACACCTTC
TRBJ2-7 few TRBD1 TRBV5-1 15 CASSPGTGISYEQYF TGCGCCAGCAGCCCCGGGACAGGGATATCGTATGAGCAGTACTTC
TRBJ1-2 NA NA TRBV6-1 14 CASSPTGQLYGYTF TGTGCCAGCAGTCCGACCGGACAGCTGTATGGCTACACCTTC
TRBJ2-4 NA TRBD2 TRBV28 18 CASSFFASGGVAKNIQYF TGTGCCAGCAGTTTTTTTGCTAGTGGGGGGGTGGCCAAAAACATTCAGTACTTC
TRBJ2-3 NA NA TRBV9 19 CASSPMQRSQAGRTDTQYF TGTGCCAGCAGCCCTATGCAGCGTAGTCAGGCTGGCCGCACAGATACGCAGTATTTT
TRBJ1-6 NA NA TRBV14 14 CASSLLTGNSPLHF TGTGCCAGCAGCCTATTGACCGGGAATTCACCCCTCCACTTT
TRBJ1-2 NA NA TRBV12-3/TRBV12-4 13 CASRLNRDYGYTF TGTGCCAGCAGACTTAACAGGGACTATGGCTACACCTTC
TRBJ1-1 once NA TRBV12-3/TRBV12-4 13 CASSLTTNTEAFF TGTGCCAGCAGTTTAACTACGAACACTGAAGCTTTCTTT
TRBJ2-1 NA TRBD2 TRBV7-8 17 CASSGPPSGRASNEQFF TGTGCCAGCAGCGGACCGCCTAGCGGGAGGGCCTCGAATGAGCAGTTCTTC
TRBJ2-3 once TRBD1 TRBV6-6 15 CASSQPGQGTDTQYF TGTGCCAGCAGTCAACCGGGACAGGGCACAGATACGCAGTATTTT
TRBJ2-3 once NA TRBV7-3 15 CASSLGGLSADTQYF TGTGCCAGCAGCTTAGGGGGCCTTAGTGCAGATACGCAGTATTTT
TRBJ2-3 NA TRBD2 TRBV7-2 15 CASSLLAGGLDTQYF TGTGCCAGCAGCTTATTAGCGGGAGGGCTCGATACGCAGTATTTT
TRBJ1-4 NA NA TRBV19 13 CASSTSGLEKLFF TGTGCCAGTAGTACCTCGGGGCTTGAAAAACTGTTTTTT
TRBJ2-1 NA NA TRBV14 16 CASSPWGLRTYNEQFF TGTGCCAGCAGCCCTTGGGGTCTCCGAACCTACAATGAGCAGTTCTTC
TRBJ2-5 NA TRBD1 TRBV11-2 15 CASSTGTGGLETQYF TGTGCCAGCAGTACCGGGACAGGGGGCTTGGAGACCCAGTACTTC
TRBJ2-6 NA TRBD1 TRBV2 15 CASSQQGTGANVLTF TGTGCCAGCAGTCAACAGGGGACTGGGGCCAACGTCCTGACTTTC
TRBJ1-5 few NA TRBV3-1/TRBV3-2 15 CASSQSQGYRYPQHF TGTGCCAGCAGCCAATCTCAGGGTTACCGCTACCCCCAGCATTTT
TRBJ1-4 NA NA TRBV12-3/TRBV12-4 13 CASGTGLSEKLFF TGTGCCAGCGGAACAGGGCTTAGTGAAAAACTGTTTTTT
TRBJ1-1 NA NA TRBV5-1 15 CASSLVGASNTEAFF TGCGCCAGCAGCTTGGTTGGGGCCTCGAACACTGAAGCTTTCTTT
TRBJ2-1 NA TRBD2 TRBV11-2 18 CASSLRTRASGRDNEQFF TGTGCCAGCAGCTTAAGGACTAGGGCTAGCGGGAGGGACAATGAGCAGTTCTTC
TRBJ2-3 NA NA TRBV5-1 13 CASSSYTTDTQYF TGCGCCAGCAGCTCGTATACGACAGATACGCAGTATTTT
TRBJ2-3 NA TRBD1 TRBV24-1 14 CATSETGGTDTQYF TGTGCCACCAGTGAAACAGGGGGCACAGATACGCAGTATTTT
TRBJ1-6 NA TRBD1 TRBV9 17 CASSAPRTGRYNSPLHF TGTGCCAGCAGCGCTCCTAGGACAGGGCGGTATAATTCACCCCTCCACTTT
TRBJ2-1 NA TRBD2 TRBV6-2/TRBV6-3 21 CASSYSILNLAGGRQGSEQFF TGTGCCAGCAGTTACTCGATTCTCAACCTAGCGGGAGGGAGGCAAGGGAGTGAGCAGTTCTTC